This T cell receptor (beta chain) was found in a study of shared clonotypes between healthy human individuals. As for the study in general: The cohort had two women and three men, ages 18 to 49. For every donor, three CD4 naive, three CD4 memory, two CD8 naive and one CD8 memory plates were used.

On this clone itself: Its antigen is undetermined.

The CDR3 totals 17 residues. Germline V gene data show CDR1 as KGHSH and CDR2 as LQKENI. Trimming at V came to 6 bases and at J to 2 bases, leaving 12 bases not matched to a gene. Study outcomes and limitations: Collection of samples was limited to blood; tissue repertoires likely differ.

In the original workflow: From ImmunoSEQ came sequences covering only the junction and carrying no quality scores, so filtering differed. Libraries were prepared by immunoSEQ multiplex PCR; TCRdb keeps only in-frame clonotypes and omits some of them. The V and J calls and clone size are taken from that table; D and trimming were inferred from the DNA. Of some 2,100,000 clones listed, about 94% are singletons. Sequences were obtained from naive CD4+ T cells sorted from blood. Indicated subset: CD45RA+ positively selected. The rearrangement joins TRBV18 to TRBJ1-5, with 8 bases that match TRBD1. The origin of this receptor is a man between 18 and 35 years old in good health. In nucleotides, the CDR3 is TGTGCCAGCTCGCTGACAGGGGACGCGAAGGGCAATCAGCCCCAGCATTTT. This gives the protein CASSLTGDAKGNQPQHF.